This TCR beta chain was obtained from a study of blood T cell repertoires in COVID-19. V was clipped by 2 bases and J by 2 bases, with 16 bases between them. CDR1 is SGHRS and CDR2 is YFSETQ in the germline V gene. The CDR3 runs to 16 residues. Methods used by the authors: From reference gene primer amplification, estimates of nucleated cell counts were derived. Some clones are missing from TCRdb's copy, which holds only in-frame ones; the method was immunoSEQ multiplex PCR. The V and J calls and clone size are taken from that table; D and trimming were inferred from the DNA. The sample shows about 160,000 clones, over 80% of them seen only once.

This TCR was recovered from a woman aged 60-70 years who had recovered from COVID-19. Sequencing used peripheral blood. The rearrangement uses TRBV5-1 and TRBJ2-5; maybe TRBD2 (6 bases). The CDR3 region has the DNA TGCGCCAGCAGCTTCCCGCCGGGGAGGCCTCAAGAGACCCAGTACTTC. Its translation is CASSFPPGRPQETQYF.